This T cell receptor beta chain derives from a study of blood T cell repertoires in COVID-19. Overall study: T cells, B-cell-depleted T cells, or PBMCs provided the cDNA or gDNA that served as material.

V gave up 4 bases and J gave up 3 bases; unmatched junction bases: 5. The CDR3 extends over 15 amino acids. The V gene's germline CDR1 is SGHRS and CDR2 YFSETQ. Repertoires were generated with immunoSEQ multiplex PCR, while TCRdb's copy carries only in-frame clones and drops some. This table has about 72,000 clones, more than 70% appearing once. V and J are TRBV5-1 and TRBJ2-1, with TRBD1 matching over 9 bases. This receptor was taken from a woman aged 80 or over with active or convalescent COVID-19. The sample comprised peripheral blood. The CDR3 is CASSVEGQGYNEQFF. The CDR3 DNA reads TGCGCCAGCAGCGTAGAGGGACAGGGCTACAATGAGCAGTTCTTC.